Listed here are 20 T cell receptor beta chains from one sample, sequenced in a study of T cell responses to AZD1222 COVID-19 vaccine. The table came from immunoSEQ multiplex PCR; TCRdb's copy has only in-frame clones and leaves some out. The sample lists 200,000 to 250,000 clones; roughly 94% were seen once. Here the sequenced sample was peripheral blood, taken 28 days after the second dose of the MenACWY control vaccine. These receptors were collected from an adult who received the MenACWY meningococcal vaccine as a control.

This clone is a singleton in its sample. The V and J genes are TRBV7-3 and TRBJ2-3, with 7 bases aligning to TRBD2. Germline CDR1 and CDR2: SGHTA and FQGTGA. V trimming: 4 bases; J trimming: 3 bases; junction bases outside the gene matches: 7. The CDR3 length is 15 residues. The CDR3 region has the DNA TGTGCCAGCAGCTCTTATATGGGAGGGACAGATACGCAGTATTTT. Its protein product is CASSSYMGGTDTQYF.

The chain uses TRBV4-3 and TRBJ1-1; D is undetermined. The germline V gene has CDR1 LGHNA and CDR2 YSLEER. This CDR3 spans 16 amino acids. V was pared by 0 bases and J by 3 bases, with 14 bases between. The chain's CDR3 is CASSQEGLGRDTEAFF. CDR3 nucleotides: TGCGCCAGCAGCCAAGAGGGGTTGGGTCGTGACACTGAAGCTTTCTTT.

This chain uses TRBV13 with TRBJ1-1; possible D gene TRBD1, 5 bases. The CDR3 is made up of 13 amino acids. The germline V and J ends were trimmed by 4 bases and 1 base, with 7 bases remaining between them. Germline V gene lookup returns CDR1 PRHDT and CDR2 FYEKMQ (reference sequence). CDR3 nucleotides: TGTGCCAGCAGCTCTAGGGGGAACACTGAAGCTTTCTTT. Amino acid sequence: CASSSRGNTEAFF.

CDR3 amino acids: CASSPGIEAFF. CDR3 DNA: TGTGCCAGCAGCCCAGGGATCGAAGCTTTCTTT. V and J are TRBV7-8 and TRBJ1-1; possibly TRBD1 for D (5 bases). V was shortened by 5 bases and J by 8 bases, with 9 bases between the two germline ends. The CDR3 runs to 11 residues. The germline CDR1 and CDR2 sequences are SGHVS and FQNEAQ.

CDR3 sequence: CAWRTGVSEAFF. The CDR3 bases are TGTGCCTGGAGAACAGGGGTTTCTGAAGCTTTCTTT. The V gene is TRBV30, the J gene TRBJ1-1; 7 bases agree with TRBD1. This CDR3 has 12 amino acids. Germline values: CDR1 GTSNPN, CDR2 SVGIG (reference sequence). V was pared by 3 bases and J by 6 bases, with 4 bases of the junction left unmatched. Using reference TRBV30 and TRBJ1-1 for the parts outside the CDR3, the full variable domain is SQTIHQWPATLVQPVGSPLSLECTVEGTSNPNLYWYRQAAGRGLQLLFYSVGIGQISSEVPQNLSASRPQDRQFILSSKKLLLSDSGFYLCAWRTGVSEAFFGQGTRLTVV.

The chain has TRBV5-1 and TRBJ2-3; 8 bases are a match to TRBD2. The germline V gene encodes CDR1 SGHRS and CDR2 YFSETQ. V lost 0 bases and J lost 1; bases outside the gene matches: 7. This CDR3 has 17 residues. The CDR3 DNA sequence: TGCGCCAGCAGCTTGGGTACTAGCGGCTCCGGCACAGATACGCAGTATTTT. Protein product: CASSLGTSGSGTDTQYF. The full variable domain, rest sourced from reference TRBV5-1 and TRBJ2-3, is KAGVTQTPRYLIKTRGQQVTLSCSPISGHRSVSWYQQTPGQGLQFLFEYFSETQRNKGNFPGRFSGRQFSNSRSEMNVSTLELGDSALYLCASSLGTSGSGTDTQYFGPGTRLTVL.

This rearrangement joins TRBV28 to TRBJ2-4, with D possibly being TRBD2 (6 bases). The CDR3 runs 18 residues. The V gene lost 3 bases and the J gene lost 1 base, with 19 bases spanning the gap. In germline, CDR1 is MDHEN, CDR2 SYDVKM. CDR3 sequence reads: CASSLPLWGELAKNIQYF. CDR3 nucleotides: TGTGCCAGCAGTTTGCCACTGTGGGGGGAGTTGGCCAAAAACATTCAGTACTTC.

A note on this clone: A read error may account for a junction end that differs from germline. The chain employs TRBV4-2 and TRBJ2-2; the match to TRBD2 covers 9 bases. The CDR3 is 17 amino acids. Germline CDR1 is LGHNA and CDR2 is YNFKEQ. The CDR3 sequence: CASSPLGTSQNTEELFF. CDR3 bases: TGTGCCAGCAGCCCACTCGGGACTAGCCAGAACACCGAGGAGCTGTTTTTT.

This clone was detected once. The chain joins TRBV14 to TRBJ2-3; 7 bases line up with TRBD1. CDR1 and CDR2 from the germline V gene are SGHDN and FVKESK. V shed 0 bases, J shed 1 base, and the junction held 7 bases outside the gene matches. CDR3 length: 17 residues. CDR3: CASSQDQGTDGTDTQYF. CDR3 bases: TGTGCCAGCAGCCAAGATCAGGGGACAGATGGCACAGATACGCAGTATTTT. Using reference TRBV14 and TRBJ2-3 for the parts outside the CDR3, the full variable domain is EAGVTQFPSHSVIEKGQTVTLRCDPISGHDNLYWYRRVMGKEIKFLLHFVKESKQDESGMPNNRFLAERTGGTYSTLKVQPAELEDSGVYFCASSQDQGTDGTDTQYFGPGTRLTVL.

This clone was observed a single time. This sequence joins TRBV19 and TRBJ1-2; a possible D gene is TRBD1 (6 bases). Germline V gene lookup returns CDR1 LNHDA and CDR2 SQIVND (reference sequence). This CDR3 has 13 residues. Trimming cost V 3 bases and J 4 bases, with 9 bases left between them. The CDR3 loop is CASSIDRTYGYTF. CDR3 in DNA: TGTGCCAGTAGTATCGACAGGACCTATGGCTACACCTTC.

CDR3 DNA sequence: TGTGCCAGCAGTAGGGCAGTCCGGGAGACCCAGTACTTC. Encoded protein: CASSRAVRETQYF. The rearrangement joins TRBV6-5 to TRBJ2-5; no clear D gene. Looked up from germline, CDR1 is MNHEY and CDR2 is SVGAGI. This CDR3 spans 13 amino acids. Deletions cut 5 bases from V and 5 bases from J, with 12 bases between.

The chain recombines TRBV7-8 with TRBJ1-6; D is ambiguous. The germline CDR1 and CDR2 sequences are SGHVS and FQNEAQ. CDR3 length equals 16 residues. Trimming removed 5 bases from V and 3 bases from J, with 14 bases in between. This chain's CDR3 is CASSPRRGSYNSPLHF. The CDR3 nucleotides read TGTGCCAGCAGCCCGCGACGGGGAAGCTATAATTCACCCCTCCACTTT.

The rearrangement joins TRBV28 to TRBJ1-3, with 9 bases matching TRBD1. This CDR3 is 17 amino acids long. Germline V gives CDR1 MDHEN, CDR2 SYDVKM. With 5 bases clipped from V and 3 bases from J, the junction kept 11 bases outside the gene matches. CDR3 sequence: CASSPPIQGASGNTIYF. The CDR3 nucleotides are TGTGCCAGCAGTCCCCCGATACAGGGGGCTAGTGGAAACACCATATATTTT.

In the case of this clone: Other DNA variants within this sample encode the same CDR3. The rearrangement links TRBV9 to TRBJ2-3; D is unresolved. From germline, CDR1 is SGDLS and CDR2 YYNGEE. V was pared by 4 bases and J by 1 base, with 7 bases between. The CDR3 sequence is 13 residues long. CDR3 protein: CASSLWGTDTQYF. DNA for the CDR3: TGTGCCAGCAGCCTTTGGGGCACAGATACGCAGTATTTT.

This clone showed up many times. The gene calls are TRBV6-5 and TRBJ2-2, with D uncertain. This CDR3 region has 15 residues. Germline V lookup: CDR1 MNHEY, CDR2 SVGAGI. Trimming left V 4 bases short and J 1 base short, with 10 bases between. DNA for the CDR3: TGTGCCAGCAGTTCGGTTGGGGTGAACACCGGGGAGCTGTTTTTT. Its protein product is CASSSVGVNTGELFF.

The rearrangement joins TRBV6-2 or TRBV6-3 to TRBJ1-2; 11 nucleotides align to TRBD1. V shed 5 bases, J shed 7 bases, and the junction held 12 bases outside the gene matches. The V gene's germline CDR1 is MNHEY and CDR2 SVGEGT. This CDR3 has 16 amino acids. The CDR3 is CASSQVPGQGVRGYTF. CDR3 coding DNA: TGTGCCAGCAGTCAAGTCCCGGGACAGGGGGTTCGTGGCTACACCTTC.

J is TRBJ2-7 and V is TRBV13; 7 bases match TRBD1. V gave up 3 bases and J gave up 2 bases; unmatched junction bases: 1. The V gene's germline CDR1 is PRHDT and CDR2 FYEKMQ (reference sequence). The CDR3 sequence is 13 residues long. The CDR3 DNA follows: TGTGCCAGCAGCTTGCAGGGGGCCTACGAGCAGTACTTC. It is translated as CASSLQGAYEQYF.

The V and J genes are TRBV27 and TRBJ2-7; D call uncertain. Trimming removed 3 bases from V and 5 bases from J, with 5 bases in between. This CDR3 spans 11 amino acids. From germline, CDR1 is MNHEY and CDR2 SMNVEV (reference sequence). This chain's CDR3 is CASSFGDEQYF. The CDR3 DNA follows: TGTGCCAGCAGTTTTGGCGACGAGCAGTACTTC.

This sequence joins TRBV7-8 and TRBJ2-7, with 12 bases fitting TRBD2. V lost 6 bases to trimming and J lost 5 bases; unmatched junction nucleotides: 11. There are 16 residues in the CDR3. From germline, CDR1 is SGHVS and CDR2 FQNEAQ. The CDR3 DNA follows: TGTGCCAGCAGACCCGGACTAGCGGGACTTAGAAACGAGCAGTACTTC. Residues: CASRPGLAGLRNEQYF.

The chain has TRBV7-3 and TRBJ2-1; D remains ambiguous. V was clipped by 1 base and J by 1 base, with 8 bases between them. The CDR3 is 15 amino acids. Germline loops: CDR1 SGHTA, CDR2 FQGTGA. The CDR3 region is CASSLSMVSYNEQFF. In DNA form, the CDR3 reads TGTGCCAGCAGCTTAAGTATGGTTTCCTACAATGAGCAGTTCTTC. The variable domain in full, with the rest retrieved from reference TRBV7-3 and TRBJ2-1, is GAGVSQTPSNKVTEKGKYVELRCDPISGHTALYWYRQSLGQGPEFLIYFQGTGAADDSGLPNDRFFAVRPEGSVSTLKIQRTERGDSAVYLCASSLSMVSYNEQFFGPGTRLTVL.